Listed below are T cell receptor beta chains from one sample, sequenced in a study of T cells in tuberculosis. TCRdb keeps only in-frame clones here, not all; method: immunoSEQ multiplex PCR. This sample carries fewer than 55,000 clones, about 95% of them seen once, and the ten largest clones take around 7.5%. The sample consisted of PBMCs. The receptors stem from a donor between 10 and 29 years old with latent tuberculosis or without tuberculosis infection. The CDR3 runs from the conserved cysteine through the conserved F or W. The order of the fields is J gene, clone size, D gene, V gene, CDR3 protein, CDR3 DNA. D genes are given only for firm matches. Clone size is given for some rows only: seen once, a few or many times, or a class if the clone is expanded.

J gene: TRBJ2-7; clone size: few; D gene: .; V gene: TRBV6-6; CDR3 protein: CAREGGRLEQYF; CDR3 DNA: TGTGCCAGGGAGGGAGGCAGGCTCGAGCAGTACTTC
J gene: TRBJ1-2; clone size: .; D gene: TRBD1; V gene: TRBV19; CDR3 protein: CASSMARQGRTGYTF; CDR3 DNA: TGTGCCAGTAGTATGGCCAGACAGGGTCGTACGGGCTACACCTTC
J gene: TRBJ2-1; clone size: .; D gene: .; V gene: TRBV6-5; CDR3 protein: CASIDGSSSYNEQFF; CDR3 DNA: TGTGCCAGCATAGACGGGAGCAGCTCCTACAATGAGCAGTTCTTC
J gene: TRBJ2-1; clone size: .; D gene: .; V gene: TRBV18; CDR3 protein: CASSPSLRGSYNEQFF; CDR3 DNA: TGTGCCAGCTCACCAAGTTTGCGGGGCTCCTACAATGAGCAGTTCTTC
J gene: TRBJ2-7; clone size: .; D gene: TRBD2; V gene: TRBV5-5; CDR3 protein: CASSWGLAESYEQYF; CDR3 DNA: TGTGCCAGCAGCTGGGGACTAGCGGAATCCTACGAGCAGTACTTC
J gene: TRBJ2-7; clone size: .; D gene: .; V gene: TRBV6-6; CDR3 protein: CASTRDGGYYEQYF; CDR3 DNA: TGTGCCAGCACCAGGGACGGGGGATACTACGAGCAGTACTTC
J gene: TRBJ1-1; clone size: .; D gene: .; V gene: TRBV7-9; CDR3 protein: CASSSPTPGDTEAFF; CDR3 DNA: TGTGCCAGCAGCTCTCCGACCCCGGGGGACACTGAAGCTTTCTTT
J gene: TRBJ1-2; clone size: .; D gene: .; V gene: TRBV19; CDR3 protein: CASSAPYVTIYGYTF; CDR3 DNA: TGTGCCAGTAGCGCCCCGTACGTGACTATCTATGGCTACACCTTC
J gene: TRBJ2-5; clone size: .; D gene: TRBD2; V gene: TRBV18; CDR3 protein: CASSPSISGRRETQYF; CDR3 DNA: TGTGCCAGCTCACCGAGTATTAGCGGGAGGAGAGAGACCCAGTACTTC
J gene: TRBJ2-7; clone size: .; D gene: .; V gene: TRBV21-1; CDR3 protein: CASPPGGVTTEQYF; CDR3 DNA: TGTGCCAGCCCCCCGGGAGGGGTCACAACCGAGCAGTACTTC
J gene: TRBJ1-1; clone size: .; D gene: .; V gene: TRBV5-4; CDR3 protein: CASSFKQVADTEAFF; CDR3 DNA: TGTGCCAGCAGCTTTAAACAGGTAGCAGACACTGAAGCTTTCTTT
J gene: TRBJ2-1; clone size: .; D gene: TRBD2; V gene: TRBV5-1; CDR3 protein: CASSSIIGLAGINNEQFF; CDR3 DNA: TGCGCCAGCAGCTCCATAATCGGACTAGCGGGAATAAACAATGAGCAGTTCTTC
J gene: TRBJ2-7; clone size: .; D gene: TRBD1; V gene: TRBV6-1; CDR3 protein: CASTRDRAMYEQYF; CDR3 DNA: TGTGCCAGCACCCGGGACAGGGCCATGTACGAGCAGTACTTC
J gene: TRBJ2-2; clone size: .; D gene: .; V gene: TRBV5-1; CDR3 protein: CASSFGEFSTGELFF; CDR3 DNA: TGCGCCAGCAGCTTCGGGGAGTTTTCCACAGGGGAGCTGTTTTTT
J gene: TRBJ1-1; clone size: .; D gene: .; V gene: TRBV19; CDR3 protein: CASSIRRNTEAFF; CDR3 DNA: TGTGCCAGTAGTATTCGCAGGAACACTGAAGCTTTCTTT
J gene: TRBJ1-2; clone size: .; D gene: .; V gene: TRBV6-5; CDR3 protein: CASSYVAGNEVYTF; CDR3 DNA: TGTGCCAGCAGTTATGTAGCAGGGAATGAGGTCTACACCTTC
J gene: TRBJ2-7; clone size: .; D gene: TRBD1; V gene: TRBV7-9; CDR3 protein: CASSGWTGDYEQYF; CDR3 DNA: TGTGCCAGCAGCGGCTGGACAGGGGACTACGAGCAGTACTTC
J gene: TRBJ2-6; clone size: .; D gene: .; V gene: TRBV29-1; CDR3 protein: CSVGGWRGRDSGANVLTF; CDR3 DNA: TGCAGCGTTGGCGGTTGGAGGGGGCGCGACTCTGGGGCCAACGTCCTGACTTTC
J gene: TRBJ1-1; clone size: .; D gene: .; V gene: TRBV27; CDR3 protein: CASSFRDSYSSRLVAFF; CDR3 DNA: TGTGCCAGCAGTTTCCGGGATAGCTATTCTTCACGCCTGGTAGCTTTCTTT
J gene: TRBJ2-3; clone size: .; D gene: .; V gene: TRBV28; CDR3 protein: CASSWAGRGDREGTQYF; CDR3 DNA: TGTGCCAGCAGTTGGGCGGGGCGGGGAGACCGTGAGGGTACGCAGTATTTT
J gene: TRBJ2-7; clone size: .; D gene: .; V gene: TRBV30; CDR3 protein: CAWSSAPSSYEQYF; CDR3 DNA: TGTGCCTGGAGTAGCGCCCCCTCCTCCTACGAGCAGTACTTC
J gene: TRBJ2-7; clone size: .; D gene: TRBD2; V gene: TRBV27; CDR3 protein: CASSLREAYEQYF; CDR3 DNA: TGTGCCAGCAGTCTTCGGGAGGCCTACGAGCAGTACTTC
J gene: TRBJ1-2; clone size: .; D gene: TRBD1; V gene: TRBV6-5; CDR3 protein: CASRGQGPNYGYTF; CDR3 DNA: TGTGCCAGCAGGGGACAGGGCCCTAACTATGGCTACACCTTC
J gene: TRBJ1-1; clone size: .; D gene: .; V gene: TRBV27; CDR3 protein: CASSSYTVTEAFF; CDR3 DNA: TGTGCCAGCAGTTCCTACACAGTCACTGAAGCTTTCTTT
J gene: TRBJ2-7; clone size: .; D gene: TRBD1; V gene: TRBV29-1; CDR3 protein: CSVADRQGVIGEQYF; CDR3 DNA: TGCAGCGTTGCTGATAGACAGGGGGTAATAGGCGAGCAGTACTTC
J gene: TRBJ1-6; clone size: .; D gene: TRBD1; V gene: TRBV5-1; CDR3 protein: CASSLGDREVGGSPLHF; CDR3 DNA: TGCGCCAGCAGCTTGGGAGACAGGGAGGTGGGCGGTTCACCCCTCCACTTT
J gene: TRBJ1-2; clone size: once; D gene: .; V gene: TRBV7-3; CDR3 protein: CASSSYGGAGYTF; CDR3 DNA: TGTGCCAGCAGCTCTTACGGGGGAGCGGGCTACACCTTC
J gene: TRBJ2-7; clone size: .; D gene: TRBD1; V gene: TRBV5-1; CDR3 protein: CASSLLTLGTGGAYEQYF; CDR3 DNA: TGCGCCAGCAGCTTACTCACGCTCGGGACAGGAGGCGCCTACGAGCAGTACTTC
J gene: TRBJ1-6; clone size: .; D gene: .; V gene: TRBV9; CDR3 protein: CASSAGVSSYNSPLHF; CDR3 DNA: TGTGCCAGCAGCGCAGGGGTTAGCTCCTATAATTCACCCCTCCACTTT
J gene: TRBJ2-7; clone size: .; D gene: .; V gene: TRBV29-1; CDR3 protein: CSVETGMSYEQYF; CDR3 DNA: TGCAGCGTTGAAACAGGGATGAGCTACGAGCAGTACTTC
J gene: TRBJ1-1; clone size: .; D gene: .; V gene: TRBV4-1; CDR3 protein: CASSQGRMNTEAFF; CDR3 DNA: TGCGCCAGCAGCCAGGGCAGAATGAACACTGAAGCTTTCTTT
J gene: TRBJ1-2; clone size: .; D gene: .; V gene: TRBV11-2; CDR3 protein: CASSGQGNGYTF; CDR3 DNA: TGTGCCAGCAGCGGGCAGGGAAATGGCTACACCTTC
J gene: TRBJ1-1; clone size: .; D gene: TRBD1; V gene: TRBV6-6; CDR3 protein: CASSPSGQADTEAFF; CDR3 DNA: TGTGCCAGCAGTCCGTCGGGACAGGCGGACACTGAAGCTTTCTTT
J gene: TRBJ2-1; clone size: .; D gene: .; V gene: TRBV7-9; CDR3 protein: CASSLAEAWSQKFF; CDR3 DNA: TGTGCCAGCAGCTTAGCGGAGGCTTGGTCCCAAAAGTTCTTC
J gene: TRBJ2-1; clone size: .; D gene: TRBD2; V gene: TRBV30; CDR3 protein: CAWSKALAGFYNEQFF; CDR3 DNA: TGTGCCTGGAGTAAGGCCCTAGCGGGGTTTTACAATGAGCAGTTCTTC
J gene: TRBJ1-4; clone size: .; D gene: TRBD1; V gene: TRBV9; CDR3 protein: CASSPAHRGRFNEKLFF; CDR3 DNA: TGTGCCAGCAGCCCGGCCCACAGGGGGCGGTTTAATGAAAAACTGTTTTTT
J gene: TRBJ1-2; clone size: .; D gene: .; V gene: TRBV6-8; CDR3 protein: CASSYPRTGCSEYYGYTF; CDR3 DNA: TGTGCCAGCAGTTACCCCAGAACAGGGTGTTCAGAATACTATGGCTACACCTTC
J gene: TRBJ1-2; clone size: once; D gene: .; V gene: TRBV5-1; CDR3 protein: CASSLYGTGVYGYTF; CDR3 DNA: TGCGCCAGCAGCTTGTATGGGACGGGGGTATATGGCTACACCTTC
J gene: TRBJ2-2; clone size: .; D gene: .; V gene: TRBV6-5; CDR3 protein: CASSNDPGHTGELFF; CDR3 DNA: TGTGCCAGCAGTAACGACCCAGGCCACACCGGGGAGCTGTTTTTT
J gene: TRBJ2-1; clone size: few; D gene: .; V gene: TRBV7-8; CDR3 protein: CASSPQRLAYNEQFF; CDR3 DNA: TGTGCCAGCAGTCCCCAGCGACTAGCCTACAATGAGCAGTTCTTC